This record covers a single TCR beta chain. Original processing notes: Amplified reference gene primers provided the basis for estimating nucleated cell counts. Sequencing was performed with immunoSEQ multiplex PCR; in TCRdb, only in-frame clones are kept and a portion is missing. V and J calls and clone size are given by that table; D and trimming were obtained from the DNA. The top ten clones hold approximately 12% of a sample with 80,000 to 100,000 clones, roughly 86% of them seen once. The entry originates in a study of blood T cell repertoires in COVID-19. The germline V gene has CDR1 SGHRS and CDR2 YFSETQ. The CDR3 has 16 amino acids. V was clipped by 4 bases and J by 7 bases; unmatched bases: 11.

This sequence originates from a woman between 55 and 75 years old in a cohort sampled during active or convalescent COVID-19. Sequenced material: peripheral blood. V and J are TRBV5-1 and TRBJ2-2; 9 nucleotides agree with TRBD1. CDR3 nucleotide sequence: TGCGCCAGCAGCATATCAGGACAGGGGACGGGCGGGGAGCTGTTTTTT. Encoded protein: CASSISGQGTGGELFF.